This T cell receptor (beta chain) was observed in a study of blood T cell repertoires in COVID-19. Original processing notes: Quantification of nucleated cells was approximated via reference gene primer amplification. Some clones are missing from TCRdb's copy, which holds only in-frame ones; the method was immunoSEQ multiplex PCR. From that table come the V and J calls and clone size; the DNA was used to work out D and trimming. The sample yields about 280,000 clones, roughly 85% seen once. Trimming cost V 6 bases and J 3 bases; bases outside gene matches: 8. Germline V gives CDR1 LNHDA, CDR2 SQIVND (reference sequence). The CDR3 is 17 residues long.

Material: peripheral blood. The chain is built from TRBV19 and TRBJ2-5; 15 bases fit TRBD2. The sequence derives from a woman aged 70-85 years with acute or convalescent COVID-19. The CDR3: CASSRGLAGGSEETQYF. The CDR3 DNA sequence: TGTGCCAGTAGCCGCGGACTAGCGGGGGGGTCTGAAGAGACCCAGTACTTC.